This TCR beta chain emerged from a study of blood T cell repertoires in COVID-19. Looking at the study overall: Material from acute and convalescent COVID-19 was sourced from the United States, Italy and Spain. T cells, B-cell-depleted T cells, or PBMCs provided the cDNA or gDNA that served as material.

Per the authors' pipeline: Reference gene primers were amplified, and this amplification served to estimate nucleated cell counts. Measured with immunoSEQ multiplex PCR; TCRdb has only the in-frame clones, and not every one. Clone size and V and J calls were adopted from that table, with D and trimming inferred from the DNA. The sample shows about 430,000 clones, around 90% of them seen only once. Germline assignment: CDR1 SGHRS and CDR2 YFSETQ. The CDR3 has 17 amino acids. Trimming removed 0 bases from V and 2 bases from J, with 12 bases in between. The origin of this receptor is a man aged 18 to 30 with COVID-19, enrolled during active disease. This rearrangement joins TRBV5-1 to TRBJ1-6; tentative D call: TRBD1 (6 bases). Source material: peripheral blood. In DNA, the CDR3 is TGCGCCAGCAGCTTGGAAGGGGGGGAAACCTATAATTCACCCCTCCACTTT. Translated: CASSLEGGETYNSPLHF.